The 16 T cell receptor beta chains presented below share a single source sample, sequenced in a study of T cells in Graves' hyperthyroidism and ophthalmopathy. Amplification yielded TCR beta CDR3 regions, with RNA transcripts as the source. With the HTBI primer set, the TCR CDR3 went through a first round of RT-PCR. One entry per CDR3 protein results from TCRdb running MiXCR on the multiplex PCR reads. The sample has around 300,000 distinct CDR3 sequences, 25% to 30% seen once. Sequencing input: blood. All receptors derive from a man aged 35 to 55 with Graves' hyperthyroidism that later progressed to Graves' ophthalmopathy.

Only one count was recorded for this clonotype. The V call is TRBV10-1, the J call TRBJ2-7, with D perhaps matching TRBD1 or TRBD2 (5 bases each). Trimming removed 2 bases from V and 3 bases from J, with 11 bases in between. The CDR3 extends over 14 amino acids. Germline V gene sequence: CDR1 WNHNN, CDR2 SYGVQD (reference sequence). In nucleotides, the CDR3 is TGCGCCAGCAGTGAGGGACACGGGATCTACGAGCAGTACTTC. Protein sequence: CASSEGHGIYEQYF.

The count of this clonotype is one. The V gene is TRBV6-1, the J gene TRBJ2-7, with 9 nucleotides matching TRBD1. The trim removed 5 bases at V and 3 bases at J, leaving 8 bases unmatched. Germline CDR1 reads MNHNS; CDR2 reads SASEGT. This CDR3 region has 15 residues. The CDR3 sequence is CASSQTGTGFYEQYF. CDR3 DNA sequence: TGTGCCAGCAGTCAGACCGGGACAGGGTTCTACGAGCAGTACTTC.

Many counts were recorded for this clonotype. This chain connects TRBV20-1 to TRBJ2-3; perhaps TRBD1 as D (5 bases). V dropped 6 bases and J dropped 5 bases, with 15 bases sitting between them. CDR1 is DFQATT and CDR2 is SNEGSKA in the germline V gene (reference sequence). This CDR3 is built from 13 residues. This chain's CDR3 is CSARRRQLDTQYF. In DNA, the CDR3 is TGCAGTGCGCGCAGAAGACAGTTAGATACGCAGTATTTT.

The chain combines TRBV11-2 with TRBJ2-7; 7 bases fit TRBD1. V shed 5 bases, J shed 0 bases, and the junction held 7 bases outside the gene matches. Germline V gene sequence: CDR1 SGHAT, CDR2 FQNNGV. The CDR3 is 15 amino acids. This CDR3 reads CASSTSGQSSYEQYF. In nucleotides, the CDR3 is TGTGCCAGCAGCACGTCGGGACAGAGCTCCTACGAGCAGTACTTC. The full variable domain, completed using reference TRBV11-2 and TRBJ2-7, is EAGVAQSPRYKIIEKRQSVAFWCNPISGHATLYWYQQILGQGPKLLIQFQNNGVVDDSQLPKDRFSAERLKGVDSTLKIQPAKLEDSAVYLCASSTSGQSSYEQYFGPGTRLTVT.

Many counts were recorded for this clonotype. The chain joins TRBV3-1 to TRBJ2-4, with 7 bases matching TRBD1. CDR1 is LGHDT, CDR2 YNNKEL, per germline (reference sequence). The ends lost 4 bases at V and 3 bases at J; junction bases unmatched: 3. This CDR3 has 14 residues. The CDR3 coding sequence is TGTGCCAGCAGCCCAGGGACAGTCAAAAACATTCAGTACTTC. It is translated as CASSPGTVKNIQYF. Complete variable domain (other parts from reference TRBV3-1 and TRBJ2-4): DTAVSQTPKYLVTQMGNDKSIKCEQNLGHDTMYWYKQDSKKFLKIMFSYNNKELIINETVPNRFSPKSPDKAHLNLHINSLELGDSAVYFCASSPGTVKNIQYFGAGTRLSVL.

This clonotype showed up many times. This rearrangement joins TRBV30 to TRBJ2-7; TRBD2 matches at 7 bases. This CDR3 is built from 14 residues. Per germline, CDR1 GTSNPN and CDR2 SVGIG (reference sequence). V lost 2 bases and J lost 4; bases outside the gene matches: 8. CDR3 nucleotide sequence: TGTGCCTGGAGTTGGGCGGGAGCATTATACGAGCAGTACTTC. Residues: CAWSWAGALYEQYF.

This clonotype was found many times. The chain couples TRBV20-1 to TRBJ2-7; D is uncertain. V was clipped by 5 bases and J by 0 bases, with 14 bases between them. The CDR3 runs to 14 residues. CDR1 DFQATT and CDR2 SNEGSKA come from the germline V gene (reference sequence). The CDR3 sequence is CSAPSSQSSYEQYF. The CDR3, as DNA: TGCAGTGCTCCCTCGTCCCAGTCCTCCTACGAGCAGTACTTC.

This clonotype was seen ten or more times. The chain joins TRBV19 to TRBJ2-7, with D unresolved. CDR3 size: 14 residues. V lost 5 bases to trimming and J lost 1 base, with 12 bases between them. Looked up from germline, CDR1 is LNHDA and CDR2 is SQIVND (reference sequence). The CDR3 reads CASSVTPNSYEQYF. The CDR3 bases are TGTGCCAGTAGTGTGACCCCCAATTCCTACGAGCAGTACTTC.

Many counts were recorded for this clonotype. The CDR3 sequence: CASSLCVQGPGNQPQHF. In nucleotides, the CDR3 is TGTGCCAGCAGTTTATGCGTACAGGGGCCGGGCAATCAGCCCCAGCATTTT. This sequence joins TRBV27 and TRBJ1-5, with TRBD1 matching 7 bases. The germline gives CDR1 MNHEY, CDR2 SMNVEV (reference sequence). Trimming at V came to 1 base and at J to 2 bases, leaving 8 bases not matched to a gene. The CDR3 extends over 17 amino acids.

This clonotype was observed at least ten times. The J gene is TRBJ2-7, the V gene TRBV3-1, with unresolved D. The CDR3 runs 11 residues. Trimming removed 2 bases at V and 4 bases at J, with 3 bases between. CDR1 LGHDT and CDR2 YNNKEL come from the germline V gene (reference sequence). CDR3 sequence: CASSQMYEQYF. The CDR3 bases are TGTGCCAGCAGCCAAATGTACGAGCAGTACTTC.

The sample holds many counts of this clonotype. This chain uses TRBV30 with TRBJ1-5; possible D gene TRBD1, 5 bases. The V end lost 1 base, the J end lost 2 bases, and 12 bases lay between the germline ends. This CDR3 is 15 amino acids long. Germline V CDR1 and CDR2: GTSNPN, SVGIG (reference sequence). The CDR3 coding sequence is TGTGCCTGGAGTGAACCTCGACAGCGCAATCAGCCCCAGCATTTT. Amino acid sequence: CAWSEPRQRNQPQHF.

This clonotype occurred many times. This chain uses TRBV4-2 with TRBJ2-7; TRBD1 agrees at 7 bases. The CDR3 has 16 amino acids. CDR1 and CDR2 from the germline V gene are LGHNA and YNFKEQ. After removal of 1 base from V and 3 bases from J, the junction contained 9 bases not matched to a gene. The CDR3: CASSQVDRQGIYEQYF. The CDR3, as DNA: TGTGCCAGCAGCCAAGTAGACAGACAGGGCATCTACGAGCAGTACTTC.

The DNA of the CDR3 is TGTGCCAGCAGCTTGGGACACCTCACAGATACGCAGTATTTT. As protein: CASSLGHLTDTQYF. This chain joins TRBV5-5 and TRBJ2-3; no reliable D call. This CDR3 region has 14 residues. Germline V gene lookup returns CDR1 SGHKS and CDR2 YYEKEE (reference sequence). Trimming took off 0 bases at V and 2 bases at J, with 7 bases between the two ends.

The chain recombines TRBV11-2 with TRBJ1-1; 9 bases match TRBD1. The CDR3 is 16 amino acids. The germline CDR1 and CDR2 sequences are SGHAT and FQNNGV. V gave up 6 bases and J gave up 2 bases; unmatched junction bases: 10. This CDR3 reads CASRPNPGQGNTEAFF. The CDR3 coding sequence is TGTGCCAGCAGACCCAATCCGGGACAGGGCAACACTGAAGCTTTCTTT.

The CDR3 protein is CASSGAGDTEAFF. CDR3 coding DNA: TGTGCCAGCAGCGGCGCCGGGGACACTGAAGCTTTCTTT. The chain is built from TRBV9 and TRBJ1-1, with D uncertain. The ends were cut back, 3 bases at V and 3 bases at J, with 9 bases in the middle. CDR3 length: 13 residues. Germline V CDR1 and CDR2: SGDLS, YYNGEE.

This clonotype was detected ten times or more. The V and J genes are TRBV28 and TRBJ2-7, with TRBD2 as a possible D gene (6 bases). Trimming pared 5 bases from V and 2 bases from J, leaving 16 bases between. CDR3 size: 15 residues. Per germline, CDR1 MDHEN and CDR2 SYDVKM. The CDR3 spells CASSNAGTGAYEQYF. CDR3 nucleotide sequence: TGTGCCAGCAGTAACGCCGGGACTGGGGCCTACGAGCAGTACTTC.